What follows is one T cell receptor beta chain and its context. Data came from immunoSEQ multiplex PCR; TCRdb stores just in-frame clones and leaves some out. The sample contains about 40,000 clones, 90% to 95% of which appear only once. CDR1 SGHVS and CDR2 FNYEAQ come from the germline V gene. V was cut by 3 bases and J by 5 bases, with 13 bases left in between. The CDR3 runs 14 residues. This entry comes from a study of T cell changes during pregnancy in multiple sclerosis. The TCR sequence derives from a female donor with multiple sclerosis, enrolled in a pregnancy study. The starting material was CD8+ T cells from peripheral blood mononuclear cells, obtained before pregnancy. J is TRBJ1-1 and V is TRBV7-6; D is ambiguous. As DNA, the CDR3 is TGTGCCAGCAGCTTGACACCTCTCCAGACTGAAGCTTTCTTT. Its translation: CASSLTPLQTEAFF.